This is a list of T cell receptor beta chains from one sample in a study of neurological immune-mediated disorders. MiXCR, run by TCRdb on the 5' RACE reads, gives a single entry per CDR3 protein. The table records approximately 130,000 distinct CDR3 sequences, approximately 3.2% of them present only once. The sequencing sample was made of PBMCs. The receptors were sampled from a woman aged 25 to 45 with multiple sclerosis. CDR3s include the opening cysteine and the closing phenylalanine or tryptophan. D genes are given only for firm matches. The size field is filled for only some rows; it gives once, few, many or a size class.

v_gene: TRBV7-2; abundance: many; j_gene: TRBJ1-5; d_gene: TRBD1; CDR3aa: CASSWAGGSNQPQHF; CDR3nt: TGTGCCAGCAGCTGGGCAGGGGGCAGCAATCAGCCCCAGCATTTT
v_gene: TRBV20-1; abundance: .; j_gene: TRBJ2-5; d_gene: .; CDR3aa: CSARPPRPGENQYF; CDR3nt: TGCAGTGCTAGACCCCCCCGACCTGGAGAGAACCAGTACTTC
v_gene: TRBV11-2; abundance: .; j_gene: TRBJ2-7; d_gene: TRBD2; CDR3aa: CASSLERGAYEQYF; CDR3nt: TGTGCCAGCAGCTTAGAGCGGGGGGCCTACGAGCAGTACTTC
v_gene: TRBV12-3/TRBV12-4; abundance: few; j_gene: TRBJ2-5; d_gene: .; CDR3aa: CASSLSGTETQYF; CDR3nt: TGTGCCAGCAGTTTGTCGGGGACAGAGACCCAGTACTTC
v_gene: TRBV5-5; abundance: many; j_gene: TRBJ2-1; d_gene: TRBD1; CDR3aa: CASSLYEGAFNEQFF; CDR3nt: TGTGCCAGCAGCTTGTATGAGGGGGCTTTCAATGAGCAGTTCTTC
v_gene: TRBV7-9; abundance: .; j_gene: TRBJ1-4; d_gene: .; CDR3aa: CASSGRGRLFF; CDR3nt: TGTGCCAGCAGCGGAAGGGGGAGACTGTTTTTT
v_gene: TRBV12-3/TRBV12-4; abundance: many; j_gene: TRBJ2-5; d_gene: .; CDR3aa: CASSGTGYQETQYF; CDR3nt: TGTGCCAGCAGTGGGACTGGGTACCAAGAGACCCAGTACTTC
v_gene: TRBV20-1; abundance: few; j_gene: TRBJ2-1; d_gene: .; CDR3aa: CSAIGPLVGEQFF; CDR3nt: TGCAGTGCCATTGGACCCCTTGTAGGAGAGCAGTTCTTC
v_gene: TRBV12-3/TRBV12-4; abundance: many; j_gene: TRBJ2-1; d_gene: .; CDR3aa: CASSLRGASYNEQFF; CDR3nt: TGTGCCAGCAGTTTACGCGGGGCCTCCTACAATGAGCAGTTCTTC
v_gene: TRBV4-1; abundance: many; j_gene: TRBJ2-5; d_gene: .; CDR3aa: CASSRWASNKETQYF; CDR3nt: TGCGCCAGCAGCCGATGGGCCTCCAACAAAGAGACCCAGTACTTC
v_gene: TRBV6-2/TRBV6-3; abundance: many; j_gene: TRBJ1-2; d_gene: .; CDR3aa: CASSYLWGNYGYTF; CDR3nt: TGTGCCAGCAGTTACCTCTGGGGGAACTATGGCTACACCTTC
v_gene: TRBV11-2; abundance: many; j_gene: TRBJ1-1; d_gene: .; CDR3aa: CASSTRPDRNTEAFF; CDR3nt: TGTGCCAGCAGCACCCGACCCGACAGGAACACTGAAGCTTTCTTT
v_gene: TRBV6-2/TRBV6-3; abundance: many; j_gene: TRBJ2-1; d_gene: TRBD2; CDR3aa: CASSYPTVTSGSLHNEQFF; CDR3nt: TGTGCCAGCAGTTACCCGACCGTGACTAGCGGGAGTCTCCACAATGAGCAGTTCTTC
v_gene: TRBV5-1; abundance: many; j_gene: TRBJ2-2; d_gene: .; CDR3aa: CASSFNVGGFRTGELFF; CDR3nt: TGCGCCAGCAGCTTCAACGTGGGGGGCTTCAGAACCGGGGAGCTGTTTTTT
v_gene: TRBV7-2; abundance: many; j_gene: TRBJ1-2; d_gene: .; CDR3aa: CASSYVNYGYTF; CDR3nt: TGTGCCAGCAGCTACGTTAACTATGGCTACACCTTC
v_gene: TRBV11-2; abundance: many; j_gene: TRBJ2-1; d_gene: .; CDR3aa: CASSLTPSGSQFF; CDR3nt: TGTGCCAGCAGCCTCACCCCGTCCGGGTCGCAGTTCTTC
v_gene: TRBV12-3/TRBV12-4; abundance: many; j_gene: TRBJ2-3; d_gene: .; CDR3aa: CASSPRAGTDTQYF; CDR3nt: TGTGCCAGCAGTCCCCGGGCAGGCACAGATACGCAGTATTTT
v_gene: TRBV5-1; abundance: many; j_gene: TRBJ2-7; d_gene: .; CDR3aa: CASSLGQFYEQYF; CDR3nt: TGCGCCAGCAGCTTGGGGCAGTTTTACGAGCAGTACTTC
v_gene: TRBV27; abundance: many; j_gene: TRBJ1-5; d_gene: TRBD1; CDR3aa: CASSNRGLGQPQHF; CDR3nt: TGTGCCAGCAGTAACAGGGGGCTTGGTCAGCCCCAGCATTTT
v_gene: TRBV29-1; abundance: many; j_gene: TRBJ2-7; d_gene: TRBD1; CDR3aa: CSVARQGANEQYF; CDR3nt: TGCAGCGTGGCCCGACAGGGGGCTAACGAGCAGTACTTC
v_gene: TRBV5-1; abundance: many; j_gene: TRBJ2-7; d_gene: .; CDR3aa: CASSLAGGVYEQYF; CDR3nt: TGCGCCAGCAGCTTGGCGGGCGGGGTCTACGAGCAGTACTTC
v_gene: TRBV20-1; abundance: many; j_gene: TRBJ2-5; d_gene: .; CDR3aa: CSARGQEETQYF; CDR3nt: TGCAGTGCTAGAGGACAGGAGGAGACCCAGTACTTC
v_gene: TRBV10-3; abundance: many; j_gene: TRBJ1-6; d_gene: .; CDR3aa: CANRAGADYNSPLHF; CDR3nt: TGTGCCAATCGGGCCGGTGCAGATTATAATTCACCCCTCCACTTT
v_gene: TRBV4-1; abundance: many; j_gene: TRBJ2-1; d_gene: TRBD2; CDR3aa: CASSQGSGTSGKNEQFF; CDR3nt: TGCGCCAGCAGCCAAGGGTCCGGGACTAGCGGAAAGAATGAGCAGTTCTTC
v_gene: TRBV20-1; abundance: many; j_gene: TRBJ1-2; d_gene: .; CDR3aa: CSARDIGSSYGYTF; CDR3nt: TGCAGTGCTAGAGATATTGGGAGTAGCTATGGCTACACCTTC
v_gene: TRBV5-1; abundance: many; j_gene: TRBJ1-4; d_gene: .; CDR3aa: CASSLVSEPNEKLFF; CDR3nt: TGCGCCAGCAGCTTGGTTTCAGAGCCAAATGAAAAACTGTTTTTT
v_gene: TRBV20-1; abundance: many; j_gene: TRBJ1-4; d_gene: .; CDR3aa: CSAGAGGPNEKLFF; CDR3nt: TGCAGTGCCGGGGCGGGGGGCCCTAATGAAAAACTGTTTTTT
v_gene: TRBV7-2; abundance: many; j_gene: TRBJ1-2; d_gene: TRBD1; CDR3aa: CASSPDRGRSNYGYTF; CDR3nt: TGTGCCAGCAGCCCGGACAGGGGTCGATCTAACTATGGCTACACCTTC
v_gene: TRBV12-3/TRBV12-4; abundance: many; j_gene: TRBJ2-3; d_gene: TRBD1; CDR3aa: CASSRRTGSSTDTQYF; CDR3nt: TGTGCCAGCAGCCGGAGGACAGGGAGTTCGACAGATACGCAGTATTTT
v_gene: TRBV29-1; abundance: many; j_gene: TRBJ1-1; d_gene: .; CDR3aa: CSVEKGPMNTEAFF; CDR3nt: TGCAGCGTTGAAAAGGGACCGATGAACACTGAAGCTTTCTTT
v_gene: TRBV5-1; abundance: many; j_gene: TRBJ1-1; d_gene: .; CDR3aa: CASSFSGGDTEAFF; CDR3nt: TGCGCCAGCAGCTTCTCTGGGGGAGACACTGAAGCTTTCTTT
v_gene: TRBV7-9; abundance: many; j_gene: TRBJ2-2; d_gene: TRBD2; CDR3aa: CASSPPGTSVGELFF; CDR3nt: TGTGCCAGCAGCCCTCCCGGGACTAGCGTCGGGGAGCTGTTTTTT
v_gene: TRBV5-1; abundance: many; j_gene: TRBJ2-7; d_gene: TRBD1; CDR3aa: CASSLGGQGAYEQYF; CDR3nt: TGCGCCAGCAGCTTGGGGGGACAGGGGGCCTACGAGCAGTACTTC
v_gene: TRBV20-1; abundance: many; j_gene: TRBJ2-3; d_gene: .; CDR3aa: CSARVGLSTDTQYF; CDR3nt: TGCAGTGCTAGAGTGGGACTTAGCACAGATACGCAGTATTTT
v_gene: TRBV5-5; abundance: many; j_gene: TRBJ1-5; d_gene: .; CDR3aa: CASSIQGAYQPQHF; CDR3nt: TGTGCCAGCAGCATCCAGGGAGCGTATCAGCCCCAGCATTTT
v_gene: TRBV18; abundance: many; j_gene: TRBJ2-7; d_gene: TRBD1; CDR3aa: CASSLTGTGTTYEQYF; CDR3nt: TGTGCCAGCTCACTCACCGGGACAGGGACAACCTACGAGCAGTACTTC
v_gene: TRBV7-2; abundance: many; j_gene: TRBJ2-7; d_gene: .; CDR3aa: CASSGQQGSVYEQYF; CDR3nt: TGTGCCAGCAGCGGCCAACAGGGTAGCGTTTACGAGCAGTACTTC
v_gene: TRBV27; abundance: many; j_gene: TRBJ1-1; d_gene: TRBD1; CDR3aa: CASSPLGTANTEAFF; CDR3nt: TGTGCCAGCAGTCCGCTTGGGACAGCCAACACTGAAGCTTTCTTT
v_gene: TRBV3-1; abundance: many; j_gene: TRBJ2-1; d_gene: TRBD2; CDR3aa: CASSQPIFSSGSPLRQQFF; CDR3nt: TGTGCCAGCAGCCAACCAATATTTTCTAGCGGGAGCCCTCTTCGGCAGCAGTTCTTC
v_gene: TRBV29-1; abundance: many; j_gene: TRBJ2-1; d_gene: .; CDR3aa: CSDTAGAWSSYNEQFF; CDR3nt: TGCAGCGACACGGCAGGGGCCTGGAGCTCCTACAATGAGCAGTTCTTC
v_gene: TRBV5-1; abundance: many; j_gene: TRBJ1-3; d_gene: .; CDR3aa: CASSSPGHPGDTIYF; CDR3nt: TGCGCCAGCAGCTCACCGGGACACCCAGGGGACACCATATATTTT
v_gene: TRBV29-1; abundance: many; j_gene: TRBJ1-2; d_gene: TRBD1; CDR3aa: CSVEAQGAGGYTF; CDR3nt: TGCAGCGTTGAGGCCCAGGGGGCTGGTGGCTACACCTTC
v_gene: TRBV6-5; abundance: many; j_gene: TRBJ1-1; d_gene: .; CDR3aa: CASSYSLQGGNTEAFF; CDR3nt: TGTGCCAGCAGTTACTCCCTTCAAGGGGGTAACACTGAAGCTTTCTTT
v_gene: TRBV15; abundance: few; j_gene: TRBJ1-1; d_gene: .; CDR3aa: CATKLPQSRQEAFF; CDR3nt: TGTGCCACCAAACTCCCTCAATCGAGGCAAGAAGCTTTCTTT
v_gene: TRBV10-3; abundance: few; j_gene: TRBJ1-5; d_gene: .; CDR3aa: CAISDNSPNQPQHF; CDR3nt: TGTGCCATCAGTGATAACAGCCCCAATCAGCCCCAGCATTTT